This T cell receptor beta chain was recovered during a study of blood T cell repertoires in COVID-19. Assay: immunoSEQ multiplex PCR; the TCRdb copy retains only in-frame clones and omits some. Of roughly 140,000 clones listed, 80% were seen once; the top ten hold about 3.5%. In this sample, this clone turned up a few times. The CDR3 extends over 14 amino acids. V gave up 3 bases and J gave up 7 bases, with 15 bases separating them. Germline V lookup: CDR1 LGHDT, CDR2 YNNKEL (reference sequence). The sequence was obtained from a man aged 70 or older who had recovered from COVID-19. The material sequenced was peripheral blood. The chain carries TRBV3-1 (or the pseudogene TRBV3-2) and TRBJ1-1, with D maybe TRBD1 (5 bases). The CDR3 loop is CASSQVSLGGEAFF. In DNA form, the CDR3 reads TGTGCCAGCAGCCAGGTTTCCCTCGGGGGTGAAGCTTTCTTT.